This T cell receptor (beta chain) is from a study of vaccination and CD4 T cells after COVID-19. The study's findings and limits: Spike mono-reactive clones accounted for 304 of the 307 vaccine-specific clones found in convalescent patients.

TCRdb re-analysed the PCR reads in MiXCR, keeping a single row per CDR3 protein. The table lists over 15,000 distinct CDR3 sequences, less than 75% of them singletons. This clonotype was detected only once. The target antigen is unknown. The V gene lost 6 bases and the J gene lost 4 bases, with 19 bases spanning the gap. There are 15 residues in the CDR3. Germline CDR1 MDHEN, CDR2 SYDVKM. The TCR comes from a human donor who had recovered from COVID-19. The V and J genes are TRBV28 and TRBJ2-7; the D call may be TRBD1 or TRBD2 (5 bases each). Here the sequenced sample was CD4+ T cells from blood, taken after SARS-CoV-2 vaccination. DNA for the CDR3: TGTGCCAGCAGGGATACCGGGACCTCCAGATACGAGCAGTACTTC. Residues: CASRDTGTSRYEQYF.